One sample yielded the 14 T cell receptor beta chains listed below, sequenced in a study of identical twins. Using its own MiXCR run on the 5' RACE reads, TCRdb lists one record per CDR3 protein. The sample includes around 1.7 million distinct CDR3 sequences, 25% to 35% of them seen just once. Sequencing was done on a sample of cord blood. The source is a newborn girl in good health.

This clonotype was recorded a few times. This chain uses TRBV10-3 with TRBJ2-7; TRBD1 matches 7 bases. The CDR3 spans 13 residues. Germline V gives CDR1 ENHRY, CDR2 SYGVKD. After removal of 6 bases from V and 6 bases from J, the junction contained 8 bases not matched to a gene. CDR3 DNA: TGTGCCATCAGAGGGACAGACCCCTCCGAGCAGTACTTC. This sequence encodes CAIRGTDPSEQYF.

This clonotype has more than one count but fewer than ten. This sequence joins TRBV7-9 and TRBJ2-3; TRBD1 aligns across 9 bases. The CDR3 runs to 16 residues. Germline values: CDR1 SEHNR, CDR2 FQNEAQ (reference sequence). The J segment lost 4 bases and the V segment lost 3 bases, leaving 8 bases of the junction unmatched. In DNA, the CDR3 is TGTGCCAGCAGCTTGTATGGGACAGGGTGGCCAGATACGCAGTATTTT. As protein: CASSLYGTGWPDTQYF.

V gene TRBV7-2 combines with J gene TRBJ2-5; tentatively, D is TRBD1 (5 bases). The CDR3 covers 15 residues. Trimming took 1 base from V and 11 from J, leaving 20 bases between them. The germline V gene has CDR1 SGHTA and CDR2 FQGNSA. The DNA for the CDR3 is TGTGCCAGCAGCTTAGGTGGGTCAGGGATGGGCGAACAGTACTTC. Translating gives CASSLGGSGMGEQYF.

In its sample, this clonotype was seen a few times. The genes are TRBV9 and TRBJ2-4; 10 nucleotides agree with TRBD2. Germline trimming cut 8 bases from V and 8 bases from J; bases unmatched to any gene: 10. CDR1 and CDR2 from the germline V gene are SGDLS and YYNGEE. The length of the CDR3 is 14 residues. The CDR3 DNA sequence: TGTGCCAGTGAGGAGGGTGGACTAGCGGACATTCAGTACTTC. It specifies CASEEGGLADIQYF. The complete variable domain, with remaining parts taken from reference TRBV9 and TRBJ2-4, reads DSGVTQTPKHLITATGQRVTLRCSPRSGDLSVYWYQQSLDQGLQFLIQYYNGEERAKGNILERFSAQQFPDLHSELNLSSLELGDSALYFCASEEGGLADIQYFGAGTRLSVL.

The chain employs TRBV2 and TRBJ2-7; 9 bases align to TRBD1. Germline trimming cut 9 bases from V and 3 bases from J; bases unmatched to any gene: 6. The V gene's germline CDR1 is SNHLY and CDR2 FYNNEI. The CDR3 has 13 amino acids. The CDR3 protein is CARSPGQGYEQYF. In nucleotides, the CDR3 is TGTGCCAGAAGCCCGGGACAGGGCTACGAGCAGTACTTC.

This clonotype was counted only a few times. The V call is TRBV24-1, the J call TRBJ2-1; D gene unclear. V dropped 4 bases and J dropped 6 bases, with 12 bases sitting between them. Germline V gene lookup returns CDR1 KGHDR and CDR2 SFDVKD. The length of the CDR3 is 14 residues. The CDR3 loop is CATSDPSRSNEQFF. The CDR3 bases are TGTGCCACCAGTGACCCGTCCCGGAGCAATGAGCAGTTCTTC.

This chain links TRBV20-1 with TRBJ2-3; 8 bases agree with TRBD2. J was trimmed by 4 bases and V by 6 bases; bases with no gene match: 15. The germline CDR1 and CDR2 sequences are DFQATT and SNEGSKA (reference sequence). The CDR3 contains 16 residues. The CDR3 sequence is CSANFRGTSLADTQYF. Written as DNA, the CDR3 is TGCAGTGCCAATTTTAGGGGGACTAGTCTAGCAGATACGCAGTATTTT.

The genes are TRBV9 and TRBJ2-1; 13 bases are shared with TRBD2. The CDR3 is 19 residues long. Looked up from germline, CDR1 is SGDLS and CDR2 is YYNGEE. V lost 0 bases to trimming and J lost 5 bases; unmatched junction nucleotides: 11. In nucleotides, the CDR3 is TGTGCCAGCAGCGTAGATTCTAGCCTACTAGCGGGGGGGGACAATGAGCAGTTCTTC. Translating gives CASSVDSSLLAGGDNEQFF.

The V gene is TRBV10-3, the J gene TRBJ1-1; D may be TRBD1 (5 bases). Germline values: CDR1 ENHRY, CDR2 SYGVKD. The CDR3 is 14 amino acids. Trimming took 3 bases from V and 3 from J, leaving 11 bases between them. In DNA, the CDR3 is TGTGCCATCAGTGAAAGGGACGTGGACACTGAAGCTTTCTTT. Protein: CAISERDVDTEAFF.

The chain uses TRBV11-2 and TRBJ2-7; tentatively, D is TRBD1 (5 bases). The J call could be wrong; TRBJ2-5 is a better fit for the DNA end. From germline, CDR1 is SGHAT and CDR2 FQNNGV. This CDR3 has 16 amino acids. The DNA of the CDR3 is TGTGCCAGCAGCTTAGCCGCTGGGGCAGCCCGGGAGACCCAGTACTTC. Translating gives CASSLAAGAARETQYF.

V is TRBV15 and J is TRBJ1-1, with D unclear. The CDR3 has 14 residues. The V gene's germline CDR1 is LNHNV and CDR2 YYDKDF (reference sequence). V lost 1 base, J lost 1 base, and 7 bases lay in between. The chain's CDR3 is CATSRVEQNTEAFF. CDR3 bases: TGTGCCACCAGCAGAGTAGAACAGAACACTGAAGCTTTCTTT.

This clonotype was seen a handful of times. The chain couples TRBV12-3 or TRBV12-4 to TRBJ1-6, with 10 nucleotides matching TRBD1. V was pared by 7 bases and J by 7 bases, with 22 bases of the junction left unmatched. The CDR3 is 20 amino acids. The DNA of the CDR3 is TGTGCCAGCACCAGGGGCCCCGGGACAGGGGTTTCAGTAAACAATTCACCCCTCCACTTT. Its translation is CASTRGPGTGVSVNNSPLHF.

The CDR3 loop reads CASSQWTGEEDTQYF. CDR3 DNA: TGCGCCAGCAGTCAATGGACAGGGGAGGAAGATACGCAGTATTTT. The V gene is TRBV23-1, the J gene TRBJ2-3, with 9 bases matching TRBD1. TRBV23-1 is an ORF, with its function uncertain. The junction had 4 bases not matched to a gene; V was cut back by 1 base and J by 5 bases. The CDR3 is 15 amino acids.

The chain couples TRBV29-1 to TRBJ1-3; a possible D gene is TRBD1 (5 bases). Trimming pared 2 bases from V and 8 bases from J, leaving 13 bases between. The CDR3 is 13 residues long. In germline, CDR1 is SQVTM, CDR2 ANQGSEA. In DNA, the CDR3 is TGCAGCGTTGAAACCAGGGTTAAGGACACCATATATTTT. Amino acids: CSVETRVKDTIYF.